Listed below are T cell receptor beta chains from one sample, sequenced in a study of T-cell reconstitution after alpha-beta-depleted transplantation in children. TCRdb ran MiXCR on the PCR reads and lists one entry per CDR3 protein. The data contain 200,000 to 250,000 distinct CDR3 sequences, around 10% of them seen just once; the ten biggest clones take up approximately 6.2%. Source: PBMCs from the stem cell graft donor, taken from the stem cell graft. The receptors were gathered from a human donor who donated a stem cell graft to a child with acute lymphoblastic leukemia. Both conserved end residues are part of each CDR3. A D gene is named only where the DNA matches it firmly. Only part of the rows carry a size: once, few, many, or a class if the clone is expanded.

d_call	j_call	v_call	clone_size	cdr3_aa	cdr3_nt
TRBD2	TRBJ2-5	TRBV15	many	CATSGGSGGRQETQYF	TGTGCCACCAGCGGGGGCAGCGGGGGTCGACAAGAGACCCAGTACTTC
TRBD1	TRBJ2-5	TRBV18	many	CASSPPGTGTRTQYF	TGTGCCAGCTCACCACCCGGGACAGGGACGAGGACCCAGTACTTC
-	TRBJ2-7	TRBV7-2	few	CASSPKKSYEQYF	TGTGCCAGCAGCCCAAAGAAATCCTACGAGCAGTACTTC
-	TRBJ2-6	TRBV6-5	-	CASSSQSEGNTGANVLTF	TGTGCCAGCAGTTCACAAAGTGAAGGGAATACCGGGGCCAACGTCCTGACTTTC
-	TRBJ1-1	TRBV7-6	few	CASSKRGQLNTEAFF	TGTGCCAGCAGCAAACGAGGACAGCTGAACACTGAAGCTTTCTTT
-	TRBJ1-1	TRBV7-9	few	CASSTPGGALGGTEAFF	TGTGCCAGCAGCACCCCCGGAGGAGCCCTTGGGGGCACTGAAGCTTTCTTT
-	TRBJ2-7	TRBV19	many	CASSRRQDRPYEQYF	TGTGCCAGTAGCAGAAGACAGGACCGGCCCTACGAGCAGTACTTC
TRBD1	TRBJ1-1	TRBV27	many	CASSSRADRGLHDF	TGTGCCAGCAGTTCCCGAGCCGACAGGGGGTTACACGACTTT
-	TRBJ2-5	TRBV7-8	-	CASSNGREETQYF	TGTGCCAGCAGCAACGGACGGGAAGAGACCCAGTACTTC
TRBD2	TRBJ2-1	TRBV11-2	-	CASSGLADNEQFF	TGTGCCAGCAGCGGACTAGCGGACAATGAGCAGTTCTTC
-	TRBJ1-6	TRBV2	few	CARGTAARSPLHF	TGTGCCAGAGGGACTGCGGCCCGCTCACCCCTCCACTTT
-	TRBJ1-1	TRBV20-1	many	CSARDLGLLNTEAFF	TGCAGTGCTAGAGATTTGGGACTCTTGAACACTGAAGCTTTCTTT
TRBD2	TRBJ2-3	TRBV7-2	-	CASSSGLAAGTQYF	TGTGCCAGCAGCTCCGGACTAGCGGCGGGAACGCAGTATTTT
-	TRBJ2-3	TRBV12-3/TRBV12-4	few	CAGARENTDTQYF	TGTGCAGGGGCCAGGGAAAACACAGATACGCAGTATTTT
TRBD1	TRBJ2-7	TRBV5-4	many	CASSPSTGTSYEQYF	TGTGCCAGCAGTCCCTCGACAGGGACCAGTTACGAGCAGTACTTC
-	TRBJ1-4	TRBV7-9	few	CASSLVWEEKLFF	TGTGCCAGCAGCTTAGTATGGGAAGAAAAACTGTTTTTT
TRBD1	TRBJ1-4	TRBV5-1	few	CASSLVTGREKLFF	TGCGCCAGCAGCTTGGTGACAGGGAGGGAAAAACTGTTTTTT
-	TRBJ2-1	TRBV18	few	CASSPEGSFNEQFF	TGTGCCAGCTCACCAGAGGGGAGTTTCAATGAGCAGTTCTTC
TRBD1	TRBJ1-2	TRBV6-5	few	CASRTRTGGSNYGYTF	TGTGCCAGCAGGACCCGGACAGGGGGCTCCAACTATGGCTACACCTTC
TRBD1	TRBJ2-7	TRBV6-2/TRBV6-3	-	CASSPRQGIYEQYF	TGTGCCAGCAGTCCTAGACAGGGAATCTACGAGCAGTACTTC
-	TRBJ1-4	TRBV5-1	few	CASSLARGSEEEKLFF	TGCGCCAGCAGCTTGGCCCGGGGCAGTGAAGAAGAAAAACTGTTTTTT
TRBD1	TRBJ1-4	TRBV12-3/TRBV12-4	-	CASSFRGRTNEKLFF	TGTGCCAGCAGTTTCAGGGGGAGGACTAATGAAAAACTGTTTTTT
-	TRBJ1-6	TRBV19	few	CASSASGQGLWGSPLHF	TGTGCCAGTAGTGCCTCCGGGCAGGGGCTGTGGGGTTCACCCCTCCACTTT
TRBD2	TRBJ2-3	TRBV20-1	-	CSAATSPDTQYF	TGCAGTGCTGCGACTAGCCCAGATACGCAGTATTTT
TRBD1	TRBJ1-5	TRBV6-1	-	CASSRDSLDNQPQHF	TGTGCCAGCAGTAGGGACAGTTTAGACAATCAGCCCCAGCATTTT
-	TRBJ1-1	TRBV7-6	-	CASSSGVRTEAFF	TGTGCCAGCAGCTCAGGGGTCCGCACTGAAGCTTTCTTT
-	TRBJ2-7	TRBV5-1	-	CASSDGTVSYEQYF	TGCGCCAGCAGCGACGGAACTGTATCCTACGAGCAGTACTTC
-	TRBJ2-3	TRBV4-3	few	CASSQRARGDTQYF	TGCGCCAGCAGCCAGAGGGCACGCGGGGATACGCAGTATTTT
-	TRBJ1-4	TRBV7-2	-	CASSPQGSNEKLFF	TGTGCCAGCAGCCCTCAGGGCTCTAATGAAAAACTGTTTTTT
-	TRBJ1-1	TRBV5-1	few	CASSFGHENTEAFF	TGCGCCAGCAGCTTCGGACACGAGAACACTGAAGCTTTCTTT
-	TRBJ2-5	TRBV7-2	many	CASSLTLDDRLGYF	TGTGCCAGCAGCTTGACCCTCGATGACAGATTGGGGTACTTC
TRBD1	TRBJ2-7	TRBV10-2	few	CASTRIGQGGDYEQYF	TGCGCCAGCACTAGAATAGGACAGGGCGGAGACTACGAGCAGTACTTC
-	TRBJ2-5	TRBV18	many	CASSRPGLGVGETQYF	TGTGCCAGCTCACGCCCAGGGTTAGGAGTTGGAGAGACCCAGTACTTC
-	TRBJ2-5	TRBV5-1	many	CASSLVGGAETQYF	TGCGCCAGCAGCTTGGTCGGGGGAGCGGAGACCCAGTACTTC
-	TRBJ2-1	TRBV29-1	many	CSVEEPWGRDNEQFF	TGCAGCGTTGAAGAACCCTGGGGTCGGGACAATGAGCAGTTCTTC
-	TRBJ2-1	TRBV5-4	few	CASSFGSLTGDEQFF	TGTGCCAGCAGCTTTGGGTCCCTCACGGGGGATGAGCAGTTCTTC
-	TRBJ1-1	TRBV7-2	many	CASSLAGQIGVAFF	TGTGCCAGCAGCTTAGCGGGTCAAATAGGGGTAGCTTTCTTT
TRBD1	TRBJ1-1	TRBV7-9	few	CASSSRPDRVNTEAFF	TGTGCCAGCAGCTCAAGACCGGACAGGGTGAACACTGAAGCTTTCTTT
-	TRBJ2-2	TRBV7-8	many	CASSFGTQNTGELFF	TGTGCCAGCAGTTTTGGGACCCAAAACACCGGGGAGCTGTTTTTT
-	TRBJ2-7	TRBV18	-	CASSQVMAYEQYF	TGTGCCAGCTCGCAGGTGATGGCCTACGAGCAGTACTTC
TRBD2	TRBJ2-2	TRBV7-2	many	CASSRNPGLAWTDTGELFF	TGTGCCAGCAGCAGGAACCCGGGACTAGCATGGACGGACACCGGGGAGCTGTTTTTT
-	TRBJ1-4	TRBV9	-	CASSVGPENEKLFF	TGTGCCAGCAGCGTAGGGCCAGAAAATGAAAAACTGTTTTTT
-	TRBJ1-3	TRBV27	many	CASSQFQGTGNTIYF	TGTGCCAGCAGTCAATTCCAGGGGACCGGAAACACCATATATTTT
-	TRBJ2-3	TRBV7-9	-	CASSLGGLGTDTQYF	TGTGCCAGCAGCTTAGGGGGCTTGGGCACAGATACGCAGTATTTT
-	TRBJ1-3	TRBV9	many	CASSVHETVPSGNTIYF	TGTGCCAGCAGCGTACACGAGACAGTACCCTCTGGAAACACCATATATTTT
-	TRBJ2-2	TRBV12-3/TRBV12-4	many	CASGGGPAANAGELFF	TGTGCCAGCGGTGGGGGTCCCGCAGCGAACGCCGGGGAGCTGTTTTTT
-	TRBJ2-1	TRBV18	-	CASSPQTRGGNEQFF	TGTGCCAGCTCACCGCAGACTAGAGGGGGCAATGAGCAGTTCTTC
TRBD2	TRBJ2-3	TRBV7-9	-	CASSGTSGVSTDTQYF	TGTGCCAGCAGCGGAACTAGCGGGGTTAGCACAGATACGCAGTATTTT
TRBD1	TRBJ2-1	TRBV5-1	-	CASSFRKGQGANEQFF	TGCGCCAGCAGCTTTCGGAAGGGACAGGGGGCGAATGAGCAGTTCTTC